The 29 T cell receptor beta chains presented below share a single source sample, sequenced in a study of cytomegalovirus exposure and HLA in healthy donors. Primers: 60 Vbeta forward and 13 Jbeta reverse. Generated by immunoSEQ multiplex PCR, the TCRdb table keeps only in-frame clones and is missing some. The sample yields some 250,000 clones, 82% seen once. What was sequenced was PBMCs. The source of these receptors is a woman aged 40 to 50 in good health and CMV-seropositive.

V and J are TRBV11-3 and TRBJ2-7; tentative D call: TRBD1 (6 bases). V lost 0 bases and J lost 0, with 9 bases in between. The CDR3 contains 15 residues. Germline V lookup: CDR1 SGHNT, CDR2 YENEEA. The CDR3 here is CASSLEAGDSYEQYF. The CDR3 DNA is TGTGCCAGCAGCTTAGAGGCAGGGGACTCCTACGAGCAGTACTTC. Full variable domain (outside the CDR3, taken from reference TRBV11-3 and TRBJ2-7): EAGVVQSPRYKIIEKKQPVAFWCNPISGHNTLYWYLQNLGQGPELLIRYENEEAVDDSQLPKDRFSAERLKGVDSTLKIQPAELGDSAVYLCASSLEAGDSYEQYFGPGTRLTVT.

The J gene is TRBJ1-1, the V gene TRBV30, with 8 positions matching TRBD1. Germline V gives CDR1 GTSNPN, CDR2 SVGIG (reference sequence). This CDR3 has 13 amino acids. Germline trimming cut 7 bases from V and 1 base from J; bases unmatched to any gene: 5. The CDR3 loop reads CASRQGPNTEAFF. DNA for the CDR3: TGTGCCTCCAGACAGGGGCCGAACACTGAAGCTTTCTTT.

The V and J genes are TRBV27 and TRBJ1-6; D unclear. The CDR3 totals 15 residues. Deletions cut 6 bases from V and 9 bases from J, with 18 bases between. Per germline, CDR1 MNHEY and CDR2 SMNVEV (reference sequence). CDR3 region: CASSRKEGGSSPLHF. Here the CDR3 DNA reads TGTGCCAGCAGCCGGAAGGAAGGTGGGAGTTCACCCCTCCACTTT.

This chain uses TRBV12-5 with TRBJ2-2; D gene unclear. CDR1 is LGHNT and CDR2 is FRNRAP in the germline V gene. CDR3 length: 16 residues. The V end was cut by 0 bases, the J end by 4 bases, with 12 bases between. Written as DNA, the CDR3 is TGTGCTAGTGGTTTGGTAATAGGCGGCCTCACCGGGGAGCTGTTTTTT. Translating gives CASGLVIGGLTGELFF.

J is TRBJ2-1 and V is TRBV13; possibly TRBD1 for D (5 bases). Germline CDR1 PRHDT, CDR2 FYEKMQ (reference sequence). The ends were cut back, 5 bases at V and 10 bases at J, with 27 bases in the middle. CDR3 length: 17 amino acids. CDR3 nucleotides: TGTGCCAGCAGCCCCTCCCGGGTGGTAGGGGTGTGGAAGGAGCAGTTCTTC. Translating it yields CASSPSRVVGVWKEQFF.

This rearrangement joins TRBV4-2 to TRBJ1-2, with a possible D match to TRBD1 (6 bases). Trimming shortened V by 0 bases and J by 2 bases, and 7 bases separated the two germline ends. The CDR3 consists of 14 residues. Germline values: CDR1 LGHNA, CDR2 YNFKEQ. The CDR3 sequence is CASSQEGTNYGYTF. For the CDR3, the DNA is TGTGCCAGCAGCCAAGAAGGGACAAACTATGGCTACACCTTC.

The chain combines TRBV5-6 with TRBJ1-4; no firm D call. The germline V gene encodes CDR1 SGHDT and CDR2 YYEEEE. The CDR3 covers 12 residues. V was trimmed by 3 bases and J by 11 bases, leaving 11 bases between them. CDR3 DNA sequence: TGTGCCAGCAGCTGGGCGCGCGGGAAACTGTTTTTT. This sequence encodes CASSWARGKLFF.

As for this clone: Sequence at one end of the junction differs from germline and may be a read error. The chain links TRBV19 to TRBJ2-6; 11 bases agree with TRBD1. Germline-derived CDR1 and CDR2 are LNHDA and SQIVND (reference sequence). The CDR3 is 17 amino acids. CDR3 DNA: TGTGCCAGTGGTATAGGACAGGGGGCCTCTGGGGCCAACGTCCTGACTTTC. It translates to CASGIGQGASGANVLTF. Combining the CDR3 with reference TRBV19 and TRBJ2-6 gives the whole variable domain DGGITQSPKYLFRKEGQNVTLSCEQNLNHDAMYWYRQDPGQGLRLIYYSQIVNDFQKGDIAEGYSVSREKKESFPLTVTSAQKNPTAFYLCASGIGQGASGANVLTFGAGSRLTVL.

This rearrangement joins TRBV10-3 to TRBJ2-3, with TRBD2 identical over 14 bases. The CDR3 totals 16 residues. V gave up 6 bases and J gave up 1 base; unmatched junction bases: 3. The germline V gene encodes CDR1 ENHRY and CDR2 SYGVKD. The DNA for the CDR3 is TGTGCCATCAGGGGACTAGCGGGGGATGGCACAGATACGCAGTATTTT. Its protein is CAIRGLAGDGTDTQYF.

This chain connects TRBV30 to TRBJ2-1; 8 positions agree with TRBD1. After removal of 4 bases from V and 12 bases from J, the junction contained 5 bases not matched to a gene. Per the germline V gene, CDR1 is GTSNPN and CDR2 is SVGIG (reference sequence). The CDR3 consists of 11 residues. CDR3 sequence: CAWNRDRTQFF. The CDR3 DNA follows: TGTGCCTGGAACAGGGACAGGACGCAGTTCTTC.

The chain links TRBV28 to TRBJ1-6; TRBD1 matches 9 bases. Germline V gene lookup returns CDR1 MDHEN and CDR2 SYDVKM. V lost 5 bases, J lost 11 bases, and 7 bases stayed unmatched. This CDR3 spans 14 amino acids. The CDR3 sequence is CASSPGQGSPPLHF. The CDR3 DNA is TGTGCCAGCAGTCCGGGACAGGGATCTCCACCCCTCCACTTT.

This chain uses TRBV6-5 with TRBJ2-3; D is perhaps TRBD2 (5 bases). Trimming removed 6 bases at V and 3 bases at J, with 16 bases between. Germline values: CDR1 MNHEY, CDR2 SVGAGI. The length of the CDR3 is 15 residues. This chain's CDR3 is CASSRGGYETDTQYF. DNA for the CDR3: TGTGCCAGCAGCCGCGGCGGGTACGAGACAGATACGCAGTATTTT.

Regarding this clone: This specimen includes other DNA sequences encoding the same CDR3. J is TRBJ1-6 and V is TRBV4-3; D might be TRBD1 (6 bases). The V gene's germline CDR1 is LGHNA and CDR2 YSLEER. V lost 3 bases, J lost 0 bases, and 12 bases lay in between. The CDR3 extends over 17 amino acids. The CDR3 loop reads CASSHLTGSSYNSPLHF. CDR3 DNA sequence: TGCGCCAGCAGCCACCTTACAGGGAGCTCCTATAATTCACCCCTCCACTTT.

CDR3 amino acids: CASSPEGDQPQHF. DNA for the CDR3: TGTGCCAGCTCACCAGAGGGGGACCAGCCCCAGCATTTT. The chain combines TRBV18 with TRBJ1-5; D perhaps matches TRBD1 (6 bases). CDR1 is KGHSH and CDR2 is LQKENI in the germline V gene. CDR3 size: 13 residues. Trimming shortened V by 2 bases and J by 7 bases, and 9 bases separated the two germline ends.

The chain has TRBV7-8 and TRBJ2-5, with a tentative D call TRBD1 (6 bases). The DNA end is more similar to TRBJ2-7, so the J call may be wrong. CDR1 and CDR2 (germline): SGHVS, FQNEAQ. This CDR3 region has 13 residues. CDR3 sequence (DNA): TGTGCCAGCAGCCAAGACAGGACGGGCGAGCAGTACTTC. It codes for CASSQDRTGEQYF.

The chain links TRBV4-2 to TRBJ1-3; D gene ambiguous. Germline V gene lookup returns CDR1 LGHNA and CDR2 YNFKEQ. Trimming removed 4 bases from V and 2 bases from J, with 12 bases in between. This CDR3 region has 15 residues. This chain's CDR3 is CASSPEGEPGNTIYF. In DNA, the CDR3 is TGTGCCAGCAGCCCGGAAGGAGAACCTGGAAACACCATATATTTT.

The chain links TRBV29-1 to TRBJ1-2; unclear D gene. The length of the CDR3 is 12 residues. V was trimmed by 2 bases and J by 0 bases, leaving 4 bases between them. Germline loops: CDR1 SQVTM, CDR2 ANQGSEA. The CDR3 DNA reads TGCAGCGTTGAACCTGCTAACTATGGCTACACCTTC. As protein: CSVEPANYGYTF.

V and J are TRBV2 and TRBJ1-5; weak D call: TRBD1 (5 bases). This CDR3 spans 15 amino acids. Germline CDR1 SNHLY, CDR2 FYNNEI. Between the trimmed V and J ends, which lost 6 bases and 2 bases, there was a span of 14 bases. CDR3 sequence (DNA): TGTGCCAGCAGCCCCCGGGGGGGAGGCAATCAGCCCCAGCATTTT. Translation gives CASSPRGGGNQPQHF.

The chain recombines TRBV16 with TRBJ1-2; D perhaps matches TRBD1 (6 bases). There are 14 residues in the CDR3. CDR1 is KGHSY, CDR2 FQNENV, per germline. Trimming cost V 6 bases and J 3 bases, with 14 bases left between them. As DNA, the CDR3 is TGTGCCAGCAGACTGGACCCAGGGGACTATGGCTACACCTTC. Protein: CASRLDPGDYGYTF.

This chain connects TRBV9 to TRBJ1-1, with TRBD1 as a possible D gene (5 bases). V lost 0 bases and J lost 10, with 16 bases in between. This CDR3 contains 14 residues. Germline CDR1 and CDR2: SGDLS and YYNGEE. The DNA for the CDR3 is TGTGCCAGCAGCGTAGAGTCCAGCCTAAGGGGAGCTTTCTTT. Its protein is CASSVESSLRGAFF. Full variable domain (outside the CDR3, taken from reference TRBV9 and TRBJ1-1): DSGVTQTPKHLITATGQRVTLRCSPRSGDLSVYWYQQSLDQGLQFLIQYYNGEERAKGNILERFSAQQFPDLHSELNLSSLELGDSALYFCASSVESSLRGAFFGQGTRLTVV.

V usage is TRBV4-1 and J usage is TRBJ2-5, with 10 bases identical to TRBD2. Germline lookup yields CDR1 MGHRA and CDR2 YSYEKL. This CDR3 is 18 amino acids long. Unmatched junction bases numbered 8, after V lost 1 base and J lost 0 bases. The CDR3 DNA reads TGCGCCAGCAGCCAAGGGACTAGCGGCCAAGGCCACCAAGAGACCCAGTACTTC. Its translation: CASSQGTSGQGHQETQYF.

DNA of the CDR3: TGTGCCAGCAGCTTATTCGGGGGATTTGGAAACACCATATATTTT. Translating it yields CASSLFGGFGNTIYF. V usage is TRBV7-2 and J usage is TRBJ1-3; a weak D match, TRBD1 (5 bases). This CDR3 spans 15 amino acids. V lost 2 bases and J 3 bases, leaving 11 bases between the germline ends. In germline, CDR1 is SGHTA, CDR2 FQGNSA.

The V call is TRBV19, the J call TRBJ2-2; 8 bases agree with TRBD2. The germline gives CDR1 LNHDA, CDR2 SQIVND (reference sequence). V shed 7 bases and J 5 bases; nucleotides not matched to a gene: 9. This CDR3 has 15 residues. CDR3 sequence (DNA): TGTGCCAGTAACCCGGGAGGGCCGGGGACCGGGGAGCTGTTTTTT. This translates into CASNPGGPGTGELFF. The whole variable domain, remainder taken from reference TRBV19 and TRBJ2-2, is DGGITQSPKYLFRKEGQNVTLSCEQNLNHDAMYWYRQDPGQGLRLIYYSQIVNDFQKGDIAEGYSVSREKKESFPLTVTSAQKNPTAFYLCASNPGGPGTGELFFGEGSRLTVL.

The chain employs TRBV2 and TRBJ1-3; 8 bases map to TRBD1. The trim removed 6 bases at V and 2 bases at J, leaving 6 bases unmatched. The CDR3 is 15 residues long. Germline V CDR1 and CDR2: SNHLY, FYNNEI. The DNA for the CDR3 is TGTGCCAGCAGAGACAGGGGAGGACCTGGAAACACCATATATTTT. Its translation: CASRDRGGPGNTIYF.

This clone is a singleton in its sample. CDR3 sequence (DNA): TGTGCCAGCAGCGTAGGCTGGACAGTCGGGGAAGGCTACACCTTC. Its translation: CASSVGWTVGEGYTF. The V call is TRBV9, the J call TRBJ1-2, with D possibly TRBD1 on 6 matching bases. Trimming cost V 0 bases and J 8 bases, with 17 bases left between them. The germline V gene encodes CDR1 SGDLS and CDR2 YYNGEE. CDR3 length: 15 residues.

In this sample, this clone turned up a few times. The chain recombines TRBV5-1 with TRBJ2-3; 9 bases line up with TRBD2. Germline V gives CDR1 SGHRS, CDR2 YFSETQ. The CDR3 runs to 17 residues. V was clipped by 1 base and J by 1 base; unmatched bases: 7. CDR3 region: CASSLTRLAAGTDTQYF. The CDR3 coding sequence is TGCGCCAGCAGCTTGACACGACTAGCGGCCGGCACAGATACGCAGTATTTT.

V is TRBV9 and J is TRBJ2-5, with TRBD1 matching 7 bases. The CDR3 extends over 14 amino acids. The germline CDR1 and CDR2 sequences are SGDLS and YYNGEE. The V gene end was trimmed by 4 bases and the J gene end by 5 bases; junction bases not matched to a gene: 8. The CDR3 here is CASSSIGGRETQYF. CDR3 sequence (DNA): TGTGCCAGCAGCTCCATAGGGGGCCGGGAGACCCAGTACTTC.

V and J are TRBV9 and TRBJ2-7; 8 bases line up with TRBD1. The CDR3 is 14 amino acids. Germline trimming cut 0 bases from V and 5 bases from J; bases unmatched to any gene: 4. CDR1 is SGDLS and CDR2 is YYNGEE in the germline V gene. The CDR3 sequence: CASSVGDRSNEQYF. The DNA of the CDR3 is TGTGCCAGCAGCGTAGGGGACAGGTCCAACGAGCAGTACTTC.

V and J are TRBV10-3 and TRBJ1-2; D unresolved. The CDR3 has 16 amino acids. V lost 3 bases and J lost 8, with 22 bases in between. Germline V CDR1 and CDR2: ENHRY, SYGVKD. In nucleotides, the CDR3 is TGTGCCATCAGTGATCCCGGGTCGAAATTTTTTGGCGGCTACACCTTC. This translates into CAISDPGSKFFGGYTF.